This entry is about one T cell receptor (beta chain). This entry is derived from a study of blood T cells in healthy people across ages. Primers used in a second PCR of roughly 6 to 11 cycles were a sample-barcoded 5' primer and a J-beta primer mix. TCRdb called the 5' RACE reads again in MiXCR, with one record for every CDR3 protein. This sample has fewer than 2,000,000 distinct CDR3 sequences; about two fifths occur once, and the top ten carry roughly 23%. Per germline, CDR1 MNHEY and CDR2 SVGEGT. V lost 5 bases to trimming and J lost 0 bases, with 8 bases between them. This CDR3 is 14 amino acids long.

Sequenced material: blood. This receptor was taken from a human donor in good health. V and J are TRBV6-2 or TRBV6-3 and TRBJ2-1, with a tentative D call TRBD1 (5 bases). The CDR3 loop is CASSHDSSYNEQFF. The CDR3 bases are TGTGCCAGCAGTCACGACAGCTCCTACAATGAGCAGTTCTTC.